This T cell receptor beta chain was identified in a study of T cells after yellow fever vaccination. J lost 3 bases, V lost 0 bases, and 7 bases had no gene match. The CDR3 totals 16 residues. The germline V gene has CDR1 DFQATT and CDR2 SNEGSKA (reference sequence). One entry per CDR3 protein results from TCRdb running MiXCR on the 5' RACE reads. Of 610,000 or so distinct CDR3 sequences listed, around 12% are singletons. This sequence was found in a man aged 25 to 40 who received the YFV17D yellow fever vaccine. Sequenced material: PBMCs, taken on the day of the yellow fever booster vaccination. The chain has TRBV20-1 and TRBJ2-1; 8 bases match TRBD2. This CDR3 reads CSARENGRAFYNEQFF. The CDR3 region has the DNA TGCAGTGCTAGAGAAAACGGGAGGGCCTTCTACAATGAGCAGTTCTTC.